This T cell receptor (beta chain) was identified during a study of blood T cell repertoires in COVID-19. Whole-study context: Acute and convalescent COVID-19 specimens originated in the United States, Italy and Spain.

Authors' processing steps: Amplification from reference gene primers served as the basis for estimated nucleated cell counts. Profiling relied on immunoSEQ multiplex PCR, and the TCRdb table lists in-frame clones only, not all of them. That table furnishes V, J and clone size, whereas the DNA furnished D and trimming. The sample lists roughly 200,000 clones, 89% occurring once. The source of this sequence is a man aged 40-55 years with acute or convalescent COVID-19. The sample taken for sequencing was peripheral blood.

In DNA, the CDR3 is TGTGCCAGCAGCCCCGTAGGGAGGATTGGGGAGCAGTACTTC. Protein product: CASSPVGRIGEQYF. The chain combines TRBV7-2 with TRBJ2-7; TRBD2 might be the D (6 bases). The V end lost 5 bases, the J end lost 7 bases, and 18 bases lay between the germline ends. This CDR3 has 14 amino acids. Germline V CDR1 and CDR2: SGHTA, FQGNSA.